These T cell receptor beta chains were read from a single sample in a study of shared clonotypes between healthy human individuals. The method was immunoSEQ multiplex PCR; TCRdb's version includes in-frame clones alone and lacks a portion of them. The sample lists around 1.1 million clones; 70% to 85% were seen once. The sequenced material came from memory CD4+ T cells from PBMCs. The receptors originated from a man aged 18 to 30 in good health. Some clones in this sample may be carry-over from other donors' samples. Each CDR3 is given with its conserved first and last residue. A D gene is named only where the DNA matches it firmly. Part of the rows lack a size; the others show once, few, many or a class for expanded clones.

V gene	D gene	J gene	CDR3 length	clone size	CDR3 protein	CDR3 DNA
TRBV28	NA	TRBJ1-1	13	NA	CASSLMQAGLLRF	TGTGCCAGCAGTCTTATGCAGGCGGGACTGCTCCGTTTT
TRBV2	TRBD2	TRBJ2-1	15	NA	CASSDGGGSYNEQFF	TGTGCCAGCAGTGATGGGGGGGGCTCCTACAATGAGCAGTTCTTC
TRBV5-1	NA	TRBJ2-3	17	NA	CASSFGHLLEGRDTQYF	TGCGCCAGCAGCTTTGGACACCTCCTGGAGGGAAGGGATACGCAGTATTTT
TRBV4-1	NA	TRBJ2-2	14	NA	CASSQDRVSGELFF	TGCGCCAGCAGCCAAGATCGGGTTTCCGGGGAGCTGTTTTTT
TRBV2	TRBD2	TRBJ2-4	16	NA	CASSEPVGGVKNIQYF	TGTGCCAGCAGTGAACCCGTTGGGGGGGTCAAAAACATTCAGTACTTC
TRBV5-1	NA	TRBJ2-3	16	once	CASSLAADLESDTQYF	TGCGCCAGCAGCTTGGCTGCGGATTTGGAGTCAGATACGCAGTATTTT
TRBV6-1	NA	TRBJ2-7	13	NA	CATARGQVYEQYF	TGTGCCACCGCCCGGGGTCAGGTCTACGAGCAGTACTTC
TRBV6-4	NA	TRBJ2-1	13	NA	CASSDQQGHEQFF	TGTGCCAGCAGTGACCAACAAGGGCATGAGCAGTTCTTC
TRBV6-5	TRBD1	TRBJ1-2	14	NA	CASSSIGQGRMTTF	TGTGCCAGCAGTTCCATCGGACAGGGTAGAATGACCACCTTC
TRBV30	NA	TRBJ1-2	13	NA	CAWSAGGDYGYTF	TGTGCCTGGAGTGCGGGGGGCGATTATGGCTACACCTTC
TRBV4-1	NA	TRBJ1-4	15	NA	CASSQPTGPHSQRFF	TGCGCCAGCAGCCAACCTACGGGGCCCCATTCGCAAAGGTTTTTT
TRBV5-4	TRBD2	TRBJ2-3	17	NA	CASSLRAGMGGTDTQYF	TGTGCCAGCAGCTTGAGAGCGGGAATGGGTGGCACAGATACGCAGTATTTT
TRBV6-6	NA	TRBJ1-5	14	NA	CASSCSQGGQPQHF	TGTGCCAGCAGTTGCTCGCAGGGTGGGCAGCCCCAGCATTTT
TRBV7-2	NA	TRBJ2-7	15	NA	CASSFESRGIYEQYF	TGTGCCAGCAGCTTCGAGTCGCGCGGGATTTACGAGCAGTACTTC
TRBV18	NA	TRBJ1-4	16	NA	CASSPYDFPQGEKLFF	TGTGCCAGCTCGCCTTACGACTTCCCCCAGGGGGAAAAACTGTTTTTT
TRBV28	NA	TRBJ2-2	14	NA	CASRSTGNTGELFF	TGTGCCAGCAGATCTACAGGGAACACCGGGGAGCTGTTTTTT
TRBV2	NA	TRBJ1-4	14	NA	CASKLSTSNEKLFF	TGTGCCAGCAAGCTGTCTACATCCAATGAAAAACTGTTTTTT
TRBV6-6	TRBD1	TRBJ2-7	15	NA	CASSYDRDRGDEQYF	TGTGCCAGCAGTTACGACCGGGACAGGGGTGACGAGCAGTACTTC
TRBV5-4	NA	TRBJ1-1	15	NA	CASSLGIRGNTEAFF	TGTGCCAGCAGCTTGGGGATCAGGGGGAACACTGAAGCTTTCTTT
TRBV28	NA	TRBJ1-1	15	few	CASSQWTANPTEAFF	TGTGCCAGCAGTCAATGGACAGCAAACCCCACTGAAGCTTTCTTT
TRBV7-2	NA	TRBJ1-5	16	NA	CASSLRAGLSNQPQHF	TGTGCCAGCAGCTTAAGGGCCGGGCTTAGCAATCAGCCCCAGCATTTT
TRBV6-6	TRBD1	TRBJ1-6	13	NA	CASIGQGNSPLHF	TGTGCCAGCATAGGACAGGGGAATTCACCCCTCCACTTT
TRBV19	NA	TRBJ2-2	12	NA	CASKGGTGELFF	TGTGCCAGTAAAGGGGGGACCGGGGAGCTGTTTTTT
TRBV5-1	NA	TRBJ2-3	14	NA	CASSLGGNTDTQYF	TGCGCCAGCAGTCTTGGAGGAAACACAGATACGCAGTATTTT